This T cell receptor (beta chain) was obtained from a study of control samples from healthy donors and cancer patients. This clone was seen once. CDR1 is LNHDA, CDR2 SQIVND, per germline (reference sequence). The CDR3 contains 16 residues. V shed 7 bases, J shed 4 bases, and the junction held 12 bases outside the gene matches. The assay was immunoSEQ multiplex PCR, and TCRdb's table has in-frame clones only and misses some. The data contain 130,000 or so clones, under 90% of them singletons. The TCR comes from a man aged 50 to 59 with head and neck cancer. This chain links TRBV19 with TRBJ1-5, with 8 bases lining up with TRBD1. Input material: PBMCs. The CDR3 spells CASTGQDLRVNQPQHF. The CDR3 region has the DNA TGTGCCAGTACGGGACAGGATCTCCGGGTGAATCAGCCCCAGCATTTT. Based on the CDR3 plus reference TRBV19 and TRBJ1-5, the full variable domain is DGGITQSPKYLFRKEGQNVTLSCEQNLNHDAMYWYRQDPGQGLRLIYYSQIVNDFQKGDIAEGYSVSREKKESFPLTVTSAQKNPTAFYLCASTGQDLRVNQPQHFGDGTRLSIL.